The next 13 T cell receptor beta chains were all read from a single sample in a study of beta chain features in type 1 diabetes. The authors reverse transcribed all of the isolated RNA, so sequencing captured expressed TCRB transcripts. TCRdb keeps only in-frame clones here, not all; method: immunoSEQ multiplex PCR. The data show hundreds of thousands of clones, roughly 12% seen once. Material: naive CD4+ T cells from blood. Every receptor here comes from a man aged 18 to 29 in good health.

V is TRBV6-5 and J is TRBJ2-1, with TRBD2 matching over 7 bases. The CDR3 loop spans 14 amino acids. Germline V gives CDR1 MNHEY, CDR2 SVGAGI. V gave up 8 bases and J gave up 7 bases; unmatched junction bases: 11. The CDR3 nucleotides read TGTGCCAGCTGGGAGGAGGCGGGGGAAAATGAGCAGTTCTTC. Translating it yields CASWEEAGENEQFF.

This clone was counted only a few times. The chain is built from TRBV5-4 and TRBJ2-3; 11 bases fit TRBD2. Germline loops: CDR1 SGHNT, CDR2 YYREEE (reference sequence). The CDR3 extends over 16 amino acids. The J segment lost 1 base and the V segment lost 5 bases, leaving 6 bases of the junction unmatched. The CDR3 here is CASRPTSGIGTDTQYF. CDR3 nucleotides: TGTGCCAGCAGACCGACTAGCGGGATCGGCACAGATACGCAGTATTTT.

The CDR3 region has the DNA TGTGCCAGCAGCTTGGTACCCGGTGCTGAAGCTTTCTTT. This gives the protein CASSLVPGAEAFF. The chain has TRBV7-9 and TRBJ1-1; the D is unclear. V lost 3 bases and J 6 bases, leaving 11 bases between the germline ends. The germline CDR1 and CDR2 sequences are SEHNR and FQNEAQ (reference sequence). CDR3 size: 13 residues.

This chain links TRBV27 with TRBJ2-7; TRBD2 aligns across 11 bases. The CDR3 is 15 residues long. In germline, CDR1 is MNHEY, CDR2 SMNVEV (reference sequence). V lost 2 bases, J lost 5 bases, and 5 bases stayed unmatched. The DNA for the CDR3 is TGTGCCAGCAGTTTAACTAGCGGGAGTGTTCACGAGCAGTACTTC. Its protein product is CASSLTSGSVHEQYF.

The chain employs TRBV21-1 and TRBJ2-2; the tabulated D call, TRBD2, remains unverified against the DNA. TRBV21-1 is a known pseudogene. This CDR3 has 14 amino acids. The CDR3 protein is CASSIFVRGGELFF. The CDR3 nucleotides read TGTGCCAGCAGCATATTTGTGCGGGGCGGGGAGCTGTTTTTT.

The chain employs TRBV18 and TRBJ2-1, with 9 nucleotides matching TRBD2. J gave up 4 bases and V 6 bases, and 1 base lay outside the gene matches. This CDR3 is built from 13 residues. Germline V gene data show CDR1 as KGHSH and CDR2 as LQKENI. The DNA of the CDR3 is TGTGCCAGCTCCCTAGCGGGGTACAATGAGCAGTTCTTC. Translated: CASSLAGYNEQFF.

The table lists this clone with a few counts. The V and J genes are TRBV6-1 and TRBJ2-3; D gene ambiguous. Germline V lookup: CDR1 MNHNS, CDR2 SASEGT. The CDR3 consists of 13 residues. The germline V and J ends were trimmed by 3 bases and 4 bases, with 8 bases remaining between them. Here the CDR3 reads CASSDIHSDTQYF. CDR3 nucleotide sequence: TGTGCCAGCAGTGACATTCACTCAGATACGCAGTATTTT.

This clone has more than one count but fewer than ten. The CDR3: CASSFRDSPYEQYF. In nucleotides, the CDR3 is TGTGCCAGCAGCTTTCGTGACAGCCCCTACGAGCAGTACTTC. J is TRBJ2-7 and V is TRBV5-4; D perhaps matches TRBD1 (5 bases). Germline CDR1 SGHNT, CDR2 YYREEE (reference sequence). The CDR3 covers 14 residues. V lost 2 bases, J lost 2 bases, and 11 bases lay in between.

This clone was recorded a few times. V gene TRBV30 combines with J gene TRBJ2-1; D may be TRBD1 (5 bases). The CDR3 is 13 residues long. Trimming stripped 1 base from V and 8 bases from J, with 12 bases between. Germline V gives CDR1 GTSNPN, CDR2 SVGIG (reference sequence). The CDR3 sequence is CAWSDLGQHEQFF. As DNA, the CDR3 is TGTGCCTGGAGTGACTTGGGGCAGCATGAGCAGTTCTTC.

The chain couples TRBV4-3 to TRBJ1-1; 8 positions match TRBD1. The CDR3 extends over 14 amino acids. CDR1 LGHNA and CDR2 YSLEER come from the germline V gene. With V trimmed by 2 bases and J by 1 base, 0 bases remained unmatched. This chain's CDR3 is CASSQTGGNTEAFF. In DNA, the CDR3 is TGCGCCAGCAGCCAAACAGGGGGGAACACTGAAGCTTTCTTT.

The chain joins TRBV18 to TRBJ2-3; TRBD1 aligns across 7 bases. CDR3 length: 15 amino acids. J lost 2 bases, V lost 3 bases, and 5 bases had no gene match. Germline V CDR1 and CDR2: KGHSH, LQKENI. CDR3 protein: CASSPRDSLTDTQYF. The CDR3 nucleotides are TGTGCCAGCTCACCCCGGGACAGCCTCACAGATACGCAGTATTTT.

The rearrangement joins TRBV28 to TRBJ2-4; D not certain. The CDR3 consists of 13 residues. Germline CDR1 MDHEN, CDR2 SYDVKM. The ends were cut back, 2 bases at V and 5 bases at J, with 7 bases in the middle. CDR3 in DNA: TGTGCCAGCAGTTTAGGCCGGGAAAACATTCAGTACTTC. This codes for CASSLGRENIQYF.

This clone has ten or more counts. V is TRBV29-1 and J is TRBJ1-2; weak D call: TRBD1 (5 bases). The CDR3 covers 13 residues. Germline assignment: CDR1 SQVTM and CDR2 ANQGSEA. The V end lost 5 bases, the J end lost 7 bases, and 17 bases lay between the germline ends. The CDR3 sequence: CSVPPGLTFGYTF. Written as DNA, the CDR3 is TGCAGCGTTCCTCCGGGACTCACCTTTGGCTACACCTTC.